Below, 3 T cell receptor beta chains from the same sample are listed, as sequenced in a study of response to subunit inactivated influenza vaccine. MiXCR, applied by TCRdb to the RT-PCR reads, yields one record per CDR3 protein. The sample comprises roughly 710,000 distinct CDR3 sequences, 14% of which are singletons, and 6% to 9.5% rests with the top ten. Sequencing used PBMCs from blood, obtained 14 to 15 days before vaccination. The receptors were gathered from a man in his fifties or sixties who received an inactivated influenza vaccine.

This clonotype was counted many times. V is TRBV27 and J is TRBJ1-1; the match to TRBD1 covers 10 bases. The CDR3 loop spans 16 amino acids. The germline gives CDR1 MNHEY, CDR2 SMNVEV (reference sequence). Trimming at V came to 4 bases and at J to 5 bases, leaving 10 bases not matched to a gene. CDR3 sequence reads: CASSSRTGGFYTEAFF. CDR3 bases: TGTGCCAGCAGTTCCAGGACAGGGGGGTTTTATACTGAAGCTTTCTTT.

This clonotype was seen a handful of times. The chain's CDR3 is CASSLDIGLNEQFF. The CDR3, as DNA: TGTGCCAGCAGCTTAGATATAGGGCTGAATGAGCAGTTCTTC. The chain couples TRBV7-9 to TRBJ2-1, with D unclear. Germline values: CDR1 SEHNR, CDR2 FQNEAQ (reference sequence). Between the trimmed V and J ends, which lost 1 base and 7 bases, there was a span of 11 bases. This CDR3 region has 14 residues.

This clonotype has a handful of counts. The V and J genes are TRBV7-6 and TRBJ1-4; no clear D. This CDR3 is 16 amino acids long. CDR1 is SGHVS and CDR2 is FNYEAQ in the germline V gene. Trimming stripped 6 bases from V and 0 bases from J, with 14 bases between. The CDR3 bases are TGTGCCAGCAGGGGAACTGGCTATGCAACTAATGAAAAACTGTTTTTT. It is translated as CASRGTGYATNEKLFF.